This T cell receptor (beta chain) was profiled in a study of radiation and T cells in renal cell carcinoma. Time point defined: blood 4 weeks post-SBRT, at nephrectomy. Treatment here: 15 Gy SBRT to primary tumor, nephrectomy 4 weeks later. Nephrectomy followed 15 Gy stereotactic body radiation by 4 weeks. Assay: immunoSEQ multiplex PCR; the TCRdb copy retains only in-frame clones and omits some. The table lists approximately 40,000 clones, 82% of them singletons. V was clipped by 0 bases and J by 7 bases, with 6 bases between them. Germline CDR1 is LNHNV and CDR2 is YYDKDF (reference sequence). The CDR3 length is 12 residues.

The clonotype originates from a woman in her seventies with renal cell carcinoma. The sample consisted of blood, taken from a patient whose treatment included radiotherapy and nephrectomy. The gene calls are TRBV15 and TRBJ1-1; D not certain. The CDR3 DNA is TGTGCCACCAGCAGAGATCGTGGTGAAGCTTTCTTT. This gives the protein CATSRDRGEAFF.